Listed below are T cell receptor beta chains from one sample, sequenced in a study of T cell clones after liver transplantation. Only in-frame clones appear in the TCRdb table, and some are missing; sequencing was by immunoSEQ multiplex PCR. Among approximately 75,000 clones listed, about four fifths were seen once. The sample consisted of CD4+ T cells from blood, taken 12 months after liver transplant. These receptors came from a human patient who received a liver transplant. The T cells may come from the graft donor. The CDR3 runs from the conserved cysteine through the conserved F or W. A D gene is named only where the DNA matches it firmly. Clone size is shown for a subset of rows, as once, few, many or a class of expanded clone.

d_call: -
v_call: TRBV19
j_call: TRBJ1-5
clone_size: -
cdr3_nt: TGTGCCAGTAGTATAGGGGCGCGCAATCAGCCCCAGCATTTT
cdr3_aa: CASSIGARNQPQHF

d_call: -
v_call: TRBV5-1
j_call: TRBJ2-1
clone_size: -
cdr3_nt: TGCGCCAGCAGCTTCGTGGGGGCGGATGAGCAGTTCTTC
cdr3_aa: CASSFVGADEQFF

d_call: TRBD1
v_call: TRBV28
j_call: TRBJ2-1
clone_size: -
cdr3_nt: TGTGCCAGCAGAACAAGCCGGACAGGGAGCAACAATGAGCAGTTCTTC
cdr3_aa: CASRTSRTGSNNEQFF

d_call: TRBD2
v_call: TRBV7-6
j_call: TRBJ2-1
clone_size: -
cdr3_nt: TGTGCCAGCAGCTTAGTGAGGGCTAGCGGGAGGCGTAGAAGTTCCTACAATGAGCAGTTCTTC
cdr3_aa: CASSLVRASGRRRSSYNEQFF

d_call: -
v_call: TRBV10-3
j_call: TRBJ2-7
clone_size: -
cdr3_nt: TGTGCCATCAGTGCGGGGGTACCCTACGAGCAGTACTTC
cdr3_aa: CAISAGVPYEQYF

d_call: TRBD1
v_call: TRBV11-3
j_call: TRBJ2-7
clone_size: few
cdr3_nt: TGTGCCACCGAGGGGGCTTTAAGCTCCTACGAGCAGTACTTC
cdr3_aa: CATEGALSSYEQYF

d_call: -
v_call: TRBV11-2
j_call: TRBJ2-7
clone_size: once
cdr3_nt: TGTGCCAGCAGCCCCCTGCTTCCGACCTACGAGCAGTACTTC
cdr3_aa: CASSPLLPTYEQYF

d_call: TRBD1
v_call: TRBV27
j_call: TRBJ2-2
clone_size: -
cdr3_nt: TGTGCCAGCAGTACCCGGGACAGGGGCACCGGGGAGCTGTTTTTT
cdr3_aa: CASSTRDRGTGELFF

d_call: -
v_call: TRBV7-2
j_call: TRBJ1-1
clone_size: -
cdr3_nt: TGTGCCAGCAGCTTAACTGTCAATACGGGAACTGAAGCTTTCTTT
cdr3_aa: CASSLTVNTGTEAFF

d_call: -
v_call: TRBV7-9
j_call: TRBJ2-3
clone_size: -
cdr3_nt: TGTGCCAGCAGCATAAAGTTGGGGGATACGCAGTATTTT
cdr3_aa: CASSIKLGDTQYF

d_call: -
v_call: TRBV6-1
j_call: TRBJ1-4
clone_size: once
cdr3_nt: TGTGCCAGCAGTGAAGACCGGGCGGGGGGAAATGAAAAACTGTTTTTT
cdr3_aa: CASSEDRAGGNEKLFF